Each of the 30 T cell receptor beta chains below was sequenced from the same sample in a study of tissue T cells after allogeneic stem cell transplantation. Profiled with immunoSEQ multiplex PCR; TCRdb holds only in-frame clones, not every one. The table lists roughly 2,900 clones, approximately 40% of them singletons, with about 20% in the top ten. Time point denoted: mouse harvest day 14 after allogeneic transplant. The graft held 10^6 splenic CD5+ T cells and 10^7 T-cell-depleted bone marrow cells. The specimen was gut tissue. All receptors come from a female BALB/c mouse given C57BL/6 T cells with graft-versus-host disease after an allogeneic hematopoietic cell transplant.

Concerning this clone itself: Genes and germline come from the mouse. The DNA ends 1 residue before the CDR3 does, and the rest of the CDR3 is filled in from the germline J gene. Other DNA variants within this sample encode the same CDR3. The chain uses TRBV26 and TRBJ1-1, with D perhaps TRBD1 (6 bases). The CDR3 sequence is 14 residues long. Trimming took off 2 bases at V and 2 bases at J, with 9 bases between the two ends. The germline V gene encodes CDR1 KGHPV and CDR2 FQNQEV (reference sequence). The CDR3 spells CASSLTQGNTEVFF. The part of the CDR3 DNA that was read is TGTGCCAGCAGTCTGACACAGGGTAACACAGAAGTCTTC.

Note on this clone: Genes and germline are mouse. The read comes to an end 1 residue before the CDR3 does, leaving the germline J gene to fill in the end. This rearrangement joins TRBV3 to TRBJ2-4; no clear D gene. Trimming removed 5 bases at V and 0 bases at J, with 6 bases between. Germline assignment: CDR1 SNHLY and CDR2 FYNGKV (reference sequence). The CDR3 extends over 13 amino acids. The part of the CDR3 DNA that was read is TGTGCCAGCAGCCAAATTAGTCAAAACACCTTGTAC. Translation: CASSQISQNTLY. The full CDR3 reads CASSQISQNTLYF. Combining the CDR3 with reference TRBV3 and TRBJ2-4 gives the whole variable domain GPKVLQIPSHQIIDMGQMVTLNCDPVSNHLYFYWYKQILGQQMEFLVNFYNGKVMEKSKLFKDQFSVERPDGSYFTLKIQPTALEDSAVYFCASSQISQNTLYFGAGTRLSVL.

A note on this clone: The genes and germline here are from mouse. CDR3 region: CASSSPLRGGNTGQLYF. The part of the CDR3 DNA that was read is TGTGCCAGCAGTTCCCCCCTCAGGGGGGGAAACACCGGGCAGCTCTAC. The chain links TRBV15 to TRBJ2-2; D could derive from TRBD1 or TRBD2 (7 bases each). Coverage ceases 1 residue before the CDR3 finishes, and the germline J gene fills in the end. V was clipped by 4 bases and J by 1 base, with 16 bases between them. The CDR3 spans 17 residues. Germline CDR1 and CDR2: SGHND and FRSKSL.

On this clone itself: Here the gene names and germline are mouse. The read is 1 residue too short to cover the CDR3 end, so that end is filled in from the germline J gene. The chain couples TRBV12-1 to TRBJ1-3; 9 bases align to TRBD1. Germline assignment: CDR1 SGHSN and CDR2 HYEKVE. The CDR3 spans 14 residues. V was pared by 4 bases and J by 4 bases, with 4 bases of the junction left unmatched. Incomplete CDR3 DNA: TGTGCCAGCTCACACAGGGGGCGGGGAAATACGCTCTAT. Encoded protein: CASSHRGRGNTLY. The CDR3 reads in full as CASSHRGRGNTLYF.

In the case of this clone: Germline and genes: mouse. The sequenced CDR3 bases are TGTGCCAGCAGCTTAGGGGGCAACACAGAAGTCTTC. Its protein is CASSLGGNTEVF. The full CDR3 reads CASSLGGNTEVFF. The chain joins TRBV3 to TRBJ1-1; a possible D gene is TRBD1 (5 bases). The CDR3 extends 1 residue past the end of the read, so its final part is completed from the germline J gene. The V end lost 1 base, the J end lost 2 bases, and 5 bases lay between the germline ends. The CDR3 loop spans 13 amino acids. Germline CDR1 SNHLY, CDR2 FYNGKV (reference sequence).

This clone is large within its sample. Genes and germline come from the mouse. The CDR3 end lies 1 residue beyond the end of the read and is filled in from the germline J gene. The chain employs TRBV26 and TRBJ1-5; D is possibly TRBD1 (6 bases). CDR1 and CDR2 from the germline V gene are KGHPV and FQNQEV (reference sequence). V was shortened by 4 bases and J by 0 bases, with 10 bases between the two germline ends. CDR3 size: 15 residues. The DNA read from the CDR3 is TGTGCCAGCAGTCGGACAGAATCTAACAACCAGGCTCCGCTT. It specifies CASSRTESNNQAPL. The entire CDR3 is CASSRTESNNQAPLF.

In its sample, this clone was seen a few times. Mouse gene names apply. With the read ending 1 residue before the CDR3 end, the germline J gene is used to fill in that end. The J gene is TRBJ2-1, the V gene TRBV3; 9 nucleotides align to TRBD2. Per the germline V gene, CDR1 is SNHLY and CDR2 is FYNGKV (reference sequence). Trimming at V came to 8 bases and at J to 2 bases, leaving 1 base not matched to a gene. The CDR3 loop spans 13 amino acids. The CDR3 loop reads CASRDWDYAEQFF. The DNA read from the CDR3 is TGTGCCAGCCGGGACTGGGACTATGCTGAGCAGTTC.

Remarks on this clone: Each gene name is a mouse one. Coverage ceases 1 residue before the CDR3 finishes, and the germline J gene fills in the end. This chain connects TRBV26 to TRBJ2-7; the D is unclear. The CDR3 has 15 amino acids. Between the trimmed V and J ends, which lost 0 bases and 0 bases, there was a span of 9 bases. Germline CDR1 is KGHPV and CDR2 is FQNQEV (reference sequence). The CDR3 DNA, read in part, is TGTGCCAGCAGTCTGTCGTCAGAAACCTCCTATGAACAGTAC. As protein: CASSLSSETSYEQY. The full CDR3 reads CASSLSSETSYEQYF. The full variable domain, rest sourced from reference TRBV26 and TRBJ2-7, is NSKVIQTPRYLVKGQGQKAKMRCIPEKGHPVVFWYQQNKNNEFKFLINFQNQEVLQQIDMTEKRFSAECPSNSPCSLEIQSSEAGDSALYLCASSLSSETSYEQYFGPGTRLTVL.

This clone has a single count. Each gene name is a mouse one. Read data end 1 residue before the CDR3 end; the end is taken from the germline J gene. This sequence joins TRBV15 and TRBJ2-2; tentatively, D is TRBD1 (8 bases). V was clipped by 6 bases and J by 2 bases, with 13 bases between them. CDR3 length: 15 amino acids. Per the germline V gene, CDR1 is SGHND and CDR2 is FRSKSL. The CDR3 sequence is CASSLQGGNTGQLYF. CDR3 bases read: TGTGCCAGCAGCTTACAGGGGGGGAACACCGGGCAGCTCTAC.

As to this clone: Gene names denote mouse genes. The sequenced fragment ends 1 residue before the CDR3 boundary, so the rest is inferred from the germline J gene. V and J are TRBV24 and TRBJ2-4; 7 bases agree with TRBD1. Germline CDR1 reads KGHTA; CDR2 reads FRNEEI. The CDR3 length is 16 residues. With V trimmed by 4 bases and J by 0 bases, 7 bases remained unmatched. The CDR3 protein is CASSPGTETSQNTLYF. CDR3 DNA, as far as it was read: TGTGCCAGCAGTCCCGGGACAGAAACTAGTCAAAACACCTTGTAC.

In this sample, this clone is medium-sized. Gene names and germline refer to mouse. The CDR3 extends 1 residue past the end of the read, so its final part is completed from the germline J gene. This chain joins TRBV26 and TRBJ1-3; 7 bases match TRBD1. The germline V gene encodes CDR1 KGHPV and CDR2 FQNQEV (reference sequence). V lost 5 bases to trimming and J lost 2 bases; unmatched junction nucleotides: 3. The CDR3 consists of 14 residues. The sequenced CDR3 bases are TGTGCCAGCAGTTTCGACAGGGCTGGAAATACGCTCTAT. Translation: CASSFDRAGNTLY. The complete CDR3 reads CASSFDRAGNTLYF.

About this clone: Germline is not matched at one junction end, which may reflect a read error. These gene names are mouse names. The CDR3 end is not reached by the read, which stops 1 residue before it; the germline J gene fills it in. V and J are TRBV3 and TRBJ2-1, with 11 positions matching TRBD2. Looked up from germline, CDR1 is SNHLY and CDR2 is FYNGKV (reference sequence). This CDR3 spans 15 amino acids. CDR3 DNA, as far as it was read: TGTGCCGGCAGTCGACTGGGGGGGAGCTATGCTGAGCAGTTC. It encodes CAGSRLGGSYAEQF. The complete CDR3 reads CAGSRLGGSYAEQFF.

Note on this clone: The genes are named according to mouse. The CDR3 extends 1 residue past the end of the read, so its final part is completed from the germline J gene. The chain combines TRBV5 with TRBJ2-5; TRBD2 matches 7 bases. V lost 0 bases and J lost 6; bases outside the gene matches: 3. Germline-derived CDR1 and CDR2 are LGHNA and YNLKQL (reference sequence). The CDR3 consists of 14 residues. The CDR3 loop is CASSQDWGWDTQYF. The DNA read from the CDR3 is TGTGCCAGCAGCCAAGACTGGGGGTGGGACACCCAGTAC.

On this clone: Mouse gene names and germline throughout. The read falls 1 residue short of the CDR3 end, and the missing part is taken from the germline J gene. The chain joins TRBV26 to TRBJ2-7; maybe TRBD1 (5 bases). This CDR3 region has 13 residues. Germline CDR1 is KGHPV and CDR2 is FQNQEV (reference sequence). V lost 4 bases and J 1 base, leaving 8 bases between the germline ends. The CDR3: CASSRQGSYEQYF. Incomplete CDR3 DNA: TGTGCCAGCAGTCGGCAGGGATCCTATGAACAGTAC.

The table lists this clone with a few counts. All gene names here are mouse names. The sequenced fragment ends 1 residue before the CDR3 boundary, so the rest is inferred from the germline J gene. The rearrangement uses TRBV3 and TRBJ2-5; D unresolved. Per germline, CDR1 SNHLY and CDR2 FYNGKV (reference sequence). The CDR3 consists of 11 residues. V gave up 5 bases and J gave up 2 bases, with 2 bases separating them. CDR3: CASSLQDTQYF. The sequenced CDR3 bases are TGTGCCAGCAGCCTCCAAGACACCCAGTAC.

Concerning this clone: Mouse germline and gene names are used. The sequence runs out 1 residue before the end of the CDR3; the remainder is reconstructed from the germline J gene. The genes are TRBV2 and TRBJ2-4; D is unclear. CDR1 is LGHNA and CDR2 is YSYQKL in the germline V gene. V lost 1 base and J lost 2, with 4 bases in between. This CDR3 contains 13 residues. This CDR3 is CASSQGFQNTLYF. The DNA read from the CDR3 is TGTGCCAGCAGCCAAGGGTTTCAAAACACCTTGTAC. The variable domain in full, completed from reference TRBV2 and TRBJ2-4, reads DPKIIQKPKYLVAVTGSEKILICEQYLGHNAMYWYRQSAKKPLEFMFSYSYQKLMDNQTASSRFQPQSSKKNHLDLQITALKPDDSATYFCASSQGFQNTLYFGAGTRLSVL.

A remark on this clone: Mouse germline and gene names are used. The read is 1 residue too short to cover the CDR3 end, so that end is filled in from the germline J gene. The V gene is TRBV13-3, the J gene TRBJ2-5, with 8 positions matching TRBD2. CDR1 and CDR2 (germline): NNHDY, SYVADS. The V segment lost 0 bases and the J segment 6 bases; nucleotides outside the gene matches: 6. CDR3 size: 15 residues. Here the CDR3 reads CASSDASGGWDTQYF. The sequenced CDR3 bases are TGTGCCAGCAGTGATGCATCTGGGGGGTGGGACACCCAGTAC.

With regard to this clone: Gene names denote mouse genes. The read terminates 1 residue ahead of where the CDR3 ends, so the germline J gene completes it. This chain links TRBV3 with TRBJ1-4; TRBD1 agrees at 9 bases. The germline V gene encodes CDR1 SNHLY and CDR2 FYNGKV (reference sequence). The CDR3 length is 15 residues. Germline trimming cut 5 bases from V and 2 bases from J; bases unmatched to any gene: 3. The DNA read from the CDR3 is TGTGCCAGCAGCCGTACAGGGGGCTCCAACGAAAGATTATTT. Protein: CASSRTGGSNERLF. The entire CDR3 sequence reads CASSRTGGSNERLFF.

The count of this clone is one. The genes and germline here are from mouse. Coverage ceases 1 residue before the CDR3 finishes, and the germline J gene fills in the end. The rearrangement joins TRBV12-1 to TRBJ1-6; D might be TRBD1 (6 bases). TRBJ1-6 belongs to the ORF category, with a function that is uncertain. There are 15 residues in the CDR3. Per the germline V gene, CDR1 is SGHSN and CDR2 is HYEKVE. Trimming took 4 bases from V and 3 from J, leaving 12 bases between them. CDR3 DNA (partial): TGTGCCAGCTCCCCCCGGGACATCTATAATTCGCCCCTCTAC. It is translated as CASSPRDIYNSPLY. The full CDR3 protein reads CASSPRDIYNSPLYF.

This clone has a handful of counts. Gene names follow the mouse nomenclature. Sequencing ends 1 residue short of the CDR3 end; the germline J gene provides the rest. The chain has TRBV26 and TRBJ2-4; TRBD2 matches at 7 bases. The CDR3 loop spans 14 amino acids. J lost 5 bases, V lost 5 bases, and 7 bases had no gene match. Per germline, CDR1 KGHPV and CDR2 FQNQEV (reference sequence). The CDR3 protein is CASSSWGDPNTLYF. CDR3 DNA, as far as it was read: TGTGCCAGCAGTTCATGGGGGGACCCAAACACCTTGTAC.

On this clone itself: Genes and germline are mouse. CDR3 bases read: TGTGCCAGCAGTCTGGGCACAGAAGTCTTC. Translating gives CASSLGTEVF. In full, the CDR3 reads CASSLGTEVFF. This chain links TRBV26 with TRBJ1-1; D is uncertain. Read data end 1 residue before the CDR3 end; the end is taken from the germline J gene. The CDR3 has 11 amino acids. Trimming cost V 2 bases and J 4 bases, with 2 bases left between them. Germline V gene lookup returns CDR1 KGHPV and CDR2 FQNQEV (reference sequence).

As regards this clone: The gene symbols are mouse symbols. The read falls 1 residue short of the CDR3 end, and the missing part is taken from the germline J gene. The V gene is TRBV29, the J gene TRBJ2-1, with 11 bases identical to TRBD2. V shed 2 bases and J 4 bases; nucleotides not matched to a gene: 1. Germline V CDR1 and CDR2: MSHET, SYDVDS. The CDR3 contains 15 residues. CDR3 sequence reads: CASSLGDWGYAEQFF. CDR3 bases read: TGTGCTAGCAGTTTAGGGGACTGGGGGTATGCTGAGCAGTTC.

To note about this clone: Gene labels here are mouse ones. The read ends 1 residue before the CDR3 terminus; that terminus is restored from the germline J gene. The chain couples TRBV3 to TRBJ2-5; 8 nucleotides align to TRBD1. The CDR3 is made up of 14 amino acids. CDR1 and CDR2 from the germline V gene are SNHLY and FYNGKV (reference sequence). V shed 3 bases, J shed 6 bases, and the junction held 5 bases outside the gene matches. CDR3 amino acids: CASSLGQAGDTQYF. The CDR3 bases that were read are TGTGCCAGCAGCTTGGGACAGGCGGGGGACACCCAGTAC.

As for this clone: Genes here carry mouse names. From the germline J gene comes the end of the CDR3, since the read stops 1 residue before it. The V and J genes are TRBV12-2 and TRBJ2-4, with D tentatively TRBD1 (6 bases). CDR3 length: 13 residues. Germline V gene data show CDR1 as SGHLS and CDR2 as HYDKME. V shed 2 bases and J shed 5 bases, with 10 bases lying between them. CDR3 DNA (partial): TGTGCCAGCTCTCGCCGGGACATAAACACCTTGTAC. This sequence encodes CASSRRDINTLY. The CDR3, in full, reads CASSRRDINTLYF.

Concerning this clone: Mouse names are used for the genes. The read terminates 1 residue ahead of where the CDR3 ends, so the germline J gene completes it. The chain recombines TRBV4 with TRBJ2-2; D gene uncertain. The germline gives CDR1 LGHDT, CDR2 YNNKQL (reference sequence). The V end was cut by 6 bases, the J end by 3 bases, with 5 bases between. This CDR3 region has 12 residues. The CDR3 bases that were read are TGTGCCAGCAGTCAGGACACCGGGCAGCTCTAC. This gives the protein CASSQDTGQLY. The entire CDR3 sequence reads CASSQDTGQLYF.

About this clone: Any gene name here is a mouse gene name. Here the CDR3 reads CSSSQSWQGAETLYF. The CDR3 DNA, read in part, is TGCTCCAGCAGTCAATCGTGGCAGGGGGCAGAAACGCTGTAT. The genes are TRBV23 and TRBJ2-3; the D call TRBD1 from the table was never checked on the DNA. The read falls 1 residue short of the CDR3 end, and the missing part is taken from the germline J gene. CDR1 is KGHTA, CDR2 FQNQQP, per germline. The CDR3 extends over 15 amino acids.

This clone was picked up a small number of times. The gene names here belong to mouse. The DNA ends 1 residue before the CDR3 does, and the rest of the CDR3 is filled in from the germline J gene. The rearrangement joins TRBV29 to TRBJ2-1, with 8 nucleotides matching TRBD2. Germline V gene lookup returns CDR1 MSHET and CDR2 SYDVDS. CDR3 length: 13 residues. J was trimmed by 1 base and V by 8 bases; bases with no gene match: 1. The CDR3 spells CASWGGNYAEQFF. Partial CDR3 DNA: TGTGCTAGCTGGGGGGGGAACTATGCTGAGCAGTTC.

This clone has just a few counts. Gene names are mouse gene names. Sequencing ends 1 residue short of the CDR3 end; the germline J gene provides the rest. The chain employs TRBV26 and TRBJ2-7; D call uncertain. The CDR3 has 14 residues. Germline CDR1 and CDR2: KGHPV and FQNQEV (reference sequence). Between the trimmed V and J ends, which lost 0 bases and 3 bases, there was a span of 9 bases. CDR3 DNA, as far as it was read: TGTGCCAGCAGTCTGTCCCCCGCAGTCTATGAACAGTAC. Its protein is CASSLSPAVYEQY. The whole CDR3 sequence is CASSLSPAVYEQYF.

Worth noting for this clone: Germline and genes: mouse. Coverage ceases 1 residue before the CDR3 finishes, and the germline J gene fills in the end. The rearrangement joins TRBV26 to TRBJ2-5, with D uncertain. Trimming removed 0 bases at V and 3 bases at J, with 7 bases between. The length of the CDR3 is 14 residues. Germline V gene data show CDR1 as KGHPV and CDR2 as FQNQEV (reference sequence). CDR3 bases read: TGTGCCAGCAGTCTGTCGCCACCTCAAGACACCCAGTAC. It codes for CASSLSPPQDTQY. The CDR3 in full is CASSLSPPQDTQYF.

Regarding this clone: Gene names refer to mouse genes. The read stops 1 residue short of the end of the CDR3; the missing end is completed from the germline J gene. This chain uses TRBV12-1 with TRBJ1-4; no clear D gene. Trimming removed 4 bases at V and 4 bases at J, with 3 bases between. The CDR3 runs to 11 residues. The germline gives CDR1 SGHSN, CDR2 HYEKVE. The covered CDR3 bases are TGTGCCAGCTCCCACAACGAAAGATTATTT. It yields the protein CASSHNERLF. The CDR3 reads in full as CASSHNERLFF.